The TCR beta chain under discussion was sequenced for a study of identical twins. Whole-study results and caveats: Memory repertoires lacked the insertion deficit that abundant cord blood beta clonotypes showed.

TCRdb reanalysed the 5' RACE reads using MiXCR and keeps one entry per CDR3 protein. The profile shows some 790,000 distinct CDR3 sequences, about 20% of them singletons. This clonotype has just one count. Its specificity is unknown. CDR1 and CDR2 from the germline V gene are SQVTM and ANQGSEA. V lost 6 bases, J lost 7 bases, and 14 bases stayed unmatched. The CDR3 consists of 14 residues. The sample also formed part of further work on T cells expressing NK-cell markers. That paper adds: Source material for TCR beta repertoires consisted of sorted CD3+CD56+NKG2C+, CD3+CD56+NKG2C- and CD3+CD56-NKG2C+ T cells.

Sample: PBMCs. The rearrangement uses TRBV29-1 and TRBJ1-1; 7 nucleotides match TRBD1. The origin of this receptor is a woman between 18 and 29 years old in good health. CDR3 sequence reads: CSVDYKVRDSEAFF. As DNA, the CDR3 is TGCAGCGTCGACTATAAGGTCCGGGACAGTGAAGCTTTCTTT.